Given below is one T cell receptor beta chain in context. Its antigen remains undetermined. There are no base qualities to consult, and no much larger clone falls within one base. Using the deep immunoSEQ assay, multiplex PCR amplified TCR CDR3 regions from genomic DNA. For each cell subset, the extracted genomic DNA was distributed evenly across all wells of several immunoSEQ 96-well plates, and each plate served as one replicate. For sorted subsets, each replicate PCR was loaded with around 200 ng genomic DNA, equivalent to approximately 27,000 T cell genomes. Purified libraries were measured with a Qubit 3.0 fluorometer, size-checked on a Bioanalyzer 2100, and measured again with the KAPA Library Quantification kit. Every immunoSEQ 96-well plate was sequenced on a separate single-read 150-cycle Illumina NextSeq 550 flow cell. In the paper's pipeline: Because only junctional sequences without quality scores were contained in the immunoSEQ output, filtering matching that applied to full-length reads could not be performed. Sequences were annotated with PyIR, a Python wrapper for IgBLAST v1.9, using IMGT germline references to assign V/J genes and CDR3. Reads with weak V/J assignments (E-value above 1e-6), missing CDR3, stop codons, out-of-frame junctions, or ambiguous translated residues were removed. V3J clonotypes were defined by identical inferred V gene, J gene, and CDR3 amino acid sequence. Percentage overlap between repertoires was computed as shared unique clonotypes divided by the size of the smaller repertoire. Three approaches were used to assess repertoire richness: RTK rarefaction, the Chao1 estimator, and Recon v2.1 estimates of unobserved clonotypes. OLGA was used to compute generation probabilities for all TCRbeta clonotypes that the gDNA method yielded from a handful of donors. TCRdb mirrors the immuneACCESS table, restricted to in-frame sequences. Some clones are absent from its copies; in checked studies, under half trace to an unresolved V gene, and the reason for the others is unknown. That table gives V, J and clone size, and the DNA gave D and trimming. The sample profile shows about 590,000 clones; around 95% of them were found once. Roughly 0.1% of the sample belongs to the ten largest clones.

This sample is drawn from a study of shared clonotypes between healthy human individuals (dated by TCRdb to about 2020). A note on the overall study: A few men and a couple of women, aged 18 to 49 years, made up the cohort. Per donor, three plates each were used for CD4 naive and CD4 memory, two for CD8 naive, and one for CD8 memory. The study deeply sequenced blood TCR repertoires of about five healthy adults to estimate repertoire size and the extent of clonotype sharing between individuals. To increase sequencing depth and limit assay-specific biases, TCR repertoire library preparation and sequencing were carried out by different laboratories using diverse techniques. Leukapheresis yielded between about 0.8 and 9.5 billion PBMCs per donor.

The CDR1 and CDR2 encoded by the germline V gene (reference sequence) are SEHNR and FQNEAQ. There are 11 amino acids in the CDR3, from cysteine to phenylalanine inclusive. The read is trimmed to its CDR3 DNA, 33 bases read in frame from base 1. V is pared back by 4 bases and J by 6 bases, with 5 bases lying between the germline termini. CD8 naive samples were obtained by positive selection for CCR7 among CD45RO-negative cells, yielding a CD45RA+CCR7+ population from which TemRA cells were excluded. The donors were healthy, HIV-negative adults who had no recently reported acute infections or vaccinations. All donors were Caucasian adults living in Nashville, Tennessee, USA. After blood collection by leukapheresis, PBMCs were isolated using Ficoll-Histopaque density gradient centrifugation and then cryopreserved in the vapor phase of liquid nitrogen. Analytical flow cytometry was used to check the purity and quantity of each magnetically sorted T cell population. From each sorted fraction, genomic DNA was isolated and quantified by UV absorbance on a Nanodrop 2000c.

Overall study results and their limits: Rarefaction of sorted-subset datasets indicated incomplete sequencing despite the large sequencing depth. Estimated clonotype richness was generally larger for naive than for memory subsets. Only blood was sampled, and tissue TCR repertoires likely differ from those in blood. Across several donors, 5% to 6% of naive CD4, 3% to 3.5% of naive CD8, 2% to 2.5% of memory CD4, and around 0.4% of memory CD8 clonotypes were shared. Pairwise subsampling led to the expectation that sequencing depth would affect the degree of clonotype sharing among donors. Because the study included only a small number of donors, the genetic and exposure-history diversity represented was limited. Clonotypes shared by all four sorted-subset donors showed higher generation probabilities than non-shared clonotypes.

The TCR sequence derives from a woman in her twenties or thirties in good health. The chain was built from TRBV7-9 and TRBJ2-3, with an unclear D gene assignment. Material: naive CD8+ T cells sorted from blood. This specimen's cell subset or site label, per the study, means: CD45RA+CCR7+. The nucleotide sequence is TGTGCCAGCAGCTCCTCGGATACGCAGTATTTT. Translated, it gives CASSSSDTQYF.